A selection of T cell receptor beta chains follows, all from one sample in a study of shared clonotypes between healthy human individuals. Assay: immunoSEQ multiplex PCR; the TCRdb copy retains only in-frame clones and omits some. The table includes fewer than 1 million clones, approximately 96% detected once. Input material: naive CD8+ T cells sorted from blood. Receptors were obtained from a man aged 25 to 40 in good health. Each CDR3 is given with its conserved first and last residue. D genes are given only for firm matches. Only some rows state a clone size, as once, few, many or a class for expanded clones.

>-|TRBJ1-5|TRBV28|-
CASDQGISQPQHF
TGTGCCAGCGACCAGGGGATCAGTCAGCCCCAGCATTTT
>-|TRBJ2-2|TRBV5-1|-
CASSSHTGELFF
TGCGCCAGCAGCTCCCACACCGGGGAGCTGTTTTTT
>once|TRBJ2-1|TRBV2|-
CATATRLSDLSNEQFF
TGTGCCACCGCGACGAGACTTAGCGACTTATCCAATGAGCAGTTCTTC
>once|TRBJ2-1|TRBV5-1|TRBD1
CASGPGTEYNEQFF
TGCGCCAGCGGGCCAGGGACAGAATACAATGAGCAGTTCTTC
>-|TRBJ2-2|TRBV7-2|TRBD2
CASSLGLYTGELFF
TGTGCCAGCAGCTTGGGACTATATACCGGGGAGCTGTTTTTT
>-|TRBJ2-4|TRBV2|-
CASWGGSVAKNIQYF
TGTGCCAGCTGGGGGGGCAGCGTAGCCAAAAACATTCAGTACTTC
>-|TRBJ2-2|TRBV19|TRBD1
CASSIPGQRNTGELFF
TGTGCCAGTAGTATCCCGGGACAGCGGAACACCGGGGAGCTGTTTTTT
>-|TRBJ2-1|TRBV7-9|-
CASSLKADFSYNEQFF
TGTGCCAGCAGCTTAAAGGCGGATTTCTCCTACAATGAGCAGTTCTTC
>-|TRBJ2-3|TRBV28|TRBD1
CASTVTGVTDTQYF
TGTGCCAGCACCGTTACAGGGGTCACAGATACGCAGTATTTT
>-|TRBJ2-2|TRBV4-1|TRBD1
CASSQALPGQISNTGELFF
TGCGCCAGCAGCCAAGCCTTACCGGGACAGATTTCGAACACCGGGGAGCTGTTTTTT
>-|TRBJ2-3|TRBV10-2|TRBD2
CASSEIPSGLNTDTQYF
TGCGCCAGCAGTGAGATCCCTAGCGGGCTTAACACAGATACGCAGTATTTT
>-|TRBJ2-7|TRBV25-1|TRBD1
CASSGGTGYEQYF
TGTGCCAGCAGTGGTGGGACAGGTTACGAGCAGTACTTC
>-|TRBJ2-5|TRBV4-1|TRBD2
CASSPRTSGGGQETQYF
TGCGCCAGCAGTCCCCGGACTAGCGGAGGGGGTCAAGAGACCCAGTACTTC
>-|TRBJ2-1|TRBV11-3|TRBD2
CASSLRGAGNEQFF
TGTGCCAGCAGCTTACGGGGAGCGGGGAATGAGCAGTTCTTC
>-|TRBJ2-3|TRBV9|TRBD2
CASSGWTSGPHTQYF
TGTGCCAGCAGCGGATGGACTAGCGGGCCTCATACGCAGTATTTT
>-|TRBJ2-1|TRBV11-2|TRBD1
CASSLGSGGIWEQFF
TGTGCCAGCAGCTTAGGGTCAGGGGGCATTTGGGAGCAGTTCTTC
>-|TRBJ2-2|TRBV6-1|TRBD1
CASSGYPGQGNLFGELFF
TGTGCCAGCAGTGGATATCCGGGACAGGGGAATCTATTTGGGGAGCTGTTTTTT
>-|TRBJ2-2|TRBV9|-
CASSVLTGELFF
TGTGCCAGCAGCGTATTGACCGGGGAGCTGTTTTTT
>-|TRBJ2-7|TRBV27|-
CASSSGSYEQYF
TGTGCCAGCAGTTCCGGTTCCTACGAGCAGTACTTC
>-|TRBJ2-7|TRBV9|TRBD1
CASSPPGRMDRGTGEQYF
TGTGCCAGCAGCCCCCCTGGGAGGATGGACAGGGGGACGGGCGAGCAGTACTTC
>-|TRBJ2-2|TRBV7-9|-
CASSYIGLTNTGELFF
TGTGCCAGCAGCTACATCGGACTAACAAACACCGGGGAGCTGTTTTTT
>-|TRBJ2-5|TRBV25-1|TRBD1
CASSELGQGETQYF
TGTGCCAGCAGTGAATTGGGACAGGGCGAGACCCAGTACTTC
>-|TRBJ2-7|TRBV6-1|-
CASSGGRIYEQYF
TGTGCCAGCAGTGGGGGACGGATCTACGAGCAGTACTTC
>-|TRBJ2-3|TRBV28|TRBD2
CASRGTSVPTDTQYF
TGTGCCAGCCGCGGGACTAGCGTTCCCACAGATACGCAGTATTTT
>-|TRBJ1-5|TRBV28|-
CASSSPNWNQPQHF
TGTGCCAGCAGTTCCCCAAATTGGAATCAGCCCCAGCATTTT
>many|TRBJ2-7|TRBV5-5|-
CASSLGLGQYF
TGTGCCAGCAGCTTGGGACTGGGGCAGTACTTC
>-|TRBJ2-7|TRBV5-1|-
CASSSLPDSYEQYF
TGCGCCAGCAGCTCCCTCCCGGACAGCTACGAGCAGTACTTC
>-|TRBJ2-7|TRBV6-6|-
CASSRSNPFLDEQYF
TGTGCCAGCAGTCGGAGTAATCCCTTTCTCGACGAGCAGTACTTC
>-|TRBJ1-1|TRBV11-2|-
CASSGLGTPNTEAFF
TGTGCCAGCAGCGGTCTCGGGACGCCGAACACTGAAGCTTTCTTT
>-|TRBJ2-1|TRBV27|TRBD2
CASSPLAGDANEQFF
TGTGCCAGCAGCCCACTAGCGGGAGATGCCAATGAGCAGTTCTTC
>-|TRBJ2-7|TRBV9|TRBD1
CASSGGQGYEQYF
TGTGCCAGCAGCGGCGGACAGGGATACGAGCAGTACTTC
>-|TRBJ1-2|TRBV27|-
CASSLSRVSRLGYTF
TGTGCCAGCAGTTTATCGAGGGTATCTCGCCTTGGCTACACCTTC
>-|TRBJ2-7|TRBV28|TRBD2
CASIPRGVVAGVSSYEQYF
TGTGCCAGCATCCCACGGGGTGTGGTAGCGGGAGTCAGCTCCTACGAGCAGTACTTC
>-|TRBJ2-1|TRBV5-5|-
CASREDSEFRNEQFF
TGTGCCAGCAGGGAGGACAGCGAGTTCAGAAATGAGCAGTTCTTC
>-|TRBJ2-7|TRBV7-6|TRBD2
CASSSNTGTSGAYEQYF
TGTGCCAGCAGCTCAAACACCGGGACTAGCGGGGCCTACGAGCAGTACTTC
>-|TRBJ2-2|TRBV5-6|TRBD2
CASSFPSGLVTGELFF
TGTGCCAGCAGCTTTCCCTCGGGACTAGTAACCGGGGAGCTGTTTTTT
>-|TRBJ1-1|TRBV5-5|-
CASSSEDRWNTEAFF
TGTGCCAGCAGCTCAGAGGACAGATGGAACACTGAAGCTTTCTTT
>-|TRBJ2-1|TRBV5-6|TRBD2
CASREGPVAGFDEQFF
TGTGCCAGCAGGGAAGGACCGGTAGCGGGATTCGATGAGCAGTTCTTC
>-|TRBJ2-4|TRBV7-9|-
CASSLGLSLAKNIQYF
TGTGCCAGCAGCCTGGGACTCTCGTTAGCCAAAAACATTCAGTACTTC
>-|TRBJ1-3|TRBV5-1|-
CASSLKAGVNTIYF
TGCGCCAGCAGCTTGAAGGCAGGGGTGAACACCATATATTTT
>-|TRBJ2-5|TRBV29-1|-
CSVERPGLQGVETQYF
TGCAGCGTTGAGAGGCCGGGACTCCAAGGCGTGGAGACCCAGTACTTC
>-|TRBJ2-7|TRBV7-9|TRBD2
CASSKLALSSYEQYF
TGTGCCAGCAGCAAACTAGCGCTAAGCTCCTACGAGCAGTACTTC
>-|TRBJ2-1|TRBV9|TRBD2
CASSVGGGPIHEQFF
TGTGCCAGCAGCGTGGGGGGAGGGCCAATCCATGAGCAGTTCTTC
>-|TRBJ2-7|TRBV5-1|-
CASSTRPKETYEQYF
TGCGCCAGCAGCACCCGACCAAAAGAAACTTACGAGCAGTACTTC
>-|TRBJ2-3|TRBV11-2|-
CASSLGRPTSTDTQYF
TGTGCCAGCAGCTTAGGTAGGCCGACGAGCACAGATACGCAGTATTTT
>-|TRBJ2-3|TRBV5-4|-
CASSLSGVFPDTQYF
TGTGCCAGCAGCTTGTCCGGGGTCTTTCCAGATACGCAGTATTTT
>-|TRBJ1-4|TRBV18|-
CASSPRRDRSTTNEKLFF
TGTGCCAGCTCACCACGTCGAGACAGGTCCACAACTAATGAAAAACTGTTTTTT
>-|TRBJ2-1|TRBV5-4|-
CASSLGGSRYEQFF
TGTGCCAGCAGCTTGGGGGGAAGTCGGTATGAGCAGTTCTTC
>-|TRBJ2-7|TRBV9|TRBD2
CASSVGTLAGVEEQYF
TGTGCCAGCAGCGTAGGAACGCTAGCGGGAGTAGAGGAGCAGTACTTC
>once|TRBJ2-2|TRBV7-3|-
CASSLKGVNTGELFF
TGTGCCAGCAGCTTAAAGGGCGTTAACACCGGGGAGCTGTTTTTT